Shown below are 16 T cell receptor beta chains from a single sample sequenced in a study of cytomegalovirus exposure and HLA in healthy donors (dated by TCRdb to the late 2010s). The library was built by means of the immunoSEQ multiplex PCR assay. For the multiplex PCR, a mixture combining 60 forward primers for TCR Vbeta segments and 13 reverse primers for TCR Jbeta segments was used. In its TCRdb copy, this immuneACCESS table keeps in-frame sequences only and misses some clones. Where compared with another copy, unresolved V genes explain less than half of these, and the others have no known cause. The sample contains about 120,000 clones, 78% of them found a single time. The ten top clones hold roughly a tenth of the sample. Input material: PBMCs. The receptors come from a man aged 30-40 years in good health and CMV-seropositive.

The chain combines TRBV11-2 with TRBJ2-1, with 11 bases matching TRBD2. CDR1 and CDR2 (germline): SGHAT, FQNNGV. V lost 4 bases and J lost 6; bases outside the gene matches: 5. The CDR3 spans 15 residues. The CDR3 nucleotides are TGTGCCAGCAGCTATAGCGGGAGGGCCCTCAATGAGCAGTTCTTC. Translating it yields CASSYSGRALNEQFF.

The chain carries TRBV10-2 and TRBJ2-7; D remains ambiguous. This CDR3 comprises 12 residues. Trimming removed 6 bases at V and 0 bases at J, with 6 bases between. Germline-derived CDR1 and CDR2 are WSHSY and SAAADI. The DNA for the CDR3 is TGCGCCAGCAGACACACCTCCTACGAGCAGTACTTC. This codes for CASRHTSYEQYF.

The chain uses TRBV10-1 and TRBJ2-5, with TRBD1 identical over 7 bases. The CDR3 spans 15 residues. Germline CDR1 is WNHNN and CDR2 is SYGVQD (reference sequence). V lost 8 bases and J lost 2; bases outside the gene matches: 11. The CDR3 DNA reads TGCGCCAGCGTAGAAGGGGGCGCGGGTCAAGAGACCCAGTACTTC. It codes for CASVEGGAGQETQYF.

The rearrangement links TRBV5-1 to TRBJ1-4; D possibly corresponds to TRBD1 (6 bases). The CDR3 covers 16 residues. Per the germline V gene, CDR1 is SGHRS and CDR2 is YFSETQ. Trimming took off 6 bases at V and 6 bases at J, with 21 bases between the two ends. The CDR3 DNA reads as TGCGCCAGCAAAAGGGGATTACAGGGTCTGCATGAAAAACTGTTTTTT. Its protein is CASKRGLQGLHEKLFF.

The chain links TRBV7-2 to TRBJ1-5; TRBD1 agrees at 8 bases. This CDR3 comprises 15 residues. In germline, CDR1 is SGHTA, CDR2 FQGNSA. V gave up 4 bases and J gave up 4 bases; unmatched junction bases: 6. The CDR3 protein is CASSSQGALNQPQHF. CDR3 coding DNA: TGTGCCAGCAGCTCGCAGGGGGCGCTTAATCAGCCCCAGCATTTT. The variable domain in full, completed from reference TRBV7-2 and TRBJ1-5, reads GAGVSQSPSNKVTEKGKDVELRCDPISGHTALYWYRQSLGQGLEFLIYFQGNSAPDKSGLPSDRFSAERTGGSVSTLTIQRTQQEDSAVYLCASSSQGALNQPQHFGDGTRLSIL.

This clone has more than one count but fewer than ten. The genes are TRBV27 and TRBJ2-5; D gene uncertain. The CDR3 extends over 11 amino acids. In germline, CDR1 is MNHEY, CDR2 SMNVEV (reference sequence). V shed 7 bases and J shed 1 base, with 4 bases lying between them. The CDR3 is CASKLQETQYF. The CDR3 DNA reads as TGTGCCAGCAAACTCCAAGAGACCCAGTACTTC.

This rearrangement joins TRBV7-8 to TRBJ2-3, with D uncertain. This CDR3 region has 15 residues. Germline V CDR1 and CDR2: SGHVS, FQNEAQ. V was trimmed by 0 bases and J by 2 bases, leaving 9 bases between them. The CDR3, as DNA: TGTGCCAGCAGCTTAGCTCAGCGACCCACAGATACGCAGTATTTT. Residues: CASSLAQRPTDTQYF.

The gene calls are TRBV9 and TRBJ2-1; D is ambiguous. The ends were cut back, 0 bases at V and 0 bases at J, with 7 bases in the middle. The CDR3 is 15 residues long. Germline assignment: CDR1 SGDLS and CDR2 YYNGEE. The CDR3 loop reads CASSVDRSSYNEQFF. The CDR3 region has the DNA TGTGCCAGCAGCGTAGACCGGAGCTCCTACAATGAGCAGTTCTTC.

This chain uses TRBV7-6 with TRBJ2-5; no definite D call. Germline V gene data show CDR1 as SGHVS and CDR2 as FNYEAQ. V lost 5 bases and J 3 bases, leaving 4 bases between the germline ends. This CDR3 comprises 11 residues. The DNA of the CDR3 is TGTGCCAGCAGCCTTAAAGAGACCCAGTACTTC. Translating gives CASSLKETQYF.

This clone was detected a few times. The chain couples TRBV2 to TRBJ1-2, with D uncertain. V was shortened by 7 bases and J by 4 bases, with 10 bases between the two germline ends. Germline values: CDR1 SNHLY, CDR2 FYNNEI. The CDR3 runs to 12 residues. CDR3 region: CASTIEIYGYTF. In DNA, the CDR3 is TGTGCCAGCACGATAGAAATCTATGGCTACACCTTC. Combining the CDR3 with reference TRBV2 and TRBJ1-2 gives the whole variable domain EPEVTQTPSHQVTQMGQEVILRCVPISNHLYFYWYRQILGQKVEFLVSFYNNEISEKSEIFDDQFSVERPDGSNFTLKIRSTKLEDSAMYFCASTIEIYGYTFGSGTRLTVV.

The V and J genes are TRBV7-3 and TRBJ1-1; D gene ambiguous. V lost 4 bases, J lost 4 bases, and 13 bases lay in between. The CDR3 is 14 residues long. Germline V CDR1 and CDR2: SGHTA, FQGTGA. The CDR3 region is CASSSDGAGTEAFF. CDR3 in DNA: TGTGCCAGCAGCTCGGACGGAGCGGGCACTGAAGCTTTCTTT. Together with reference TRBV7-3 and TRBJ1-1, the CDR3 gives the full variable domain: GAGVSQTPSNKVTEKGKYVELRCDPISGHTALYWYRQSLGQGPEFLIYFQGTGAADDSGLPNDRFFAVRPEGSVSTLKIQRTERGDSAVYLCASSSDGAGTEAFFGQGTRLTVV.

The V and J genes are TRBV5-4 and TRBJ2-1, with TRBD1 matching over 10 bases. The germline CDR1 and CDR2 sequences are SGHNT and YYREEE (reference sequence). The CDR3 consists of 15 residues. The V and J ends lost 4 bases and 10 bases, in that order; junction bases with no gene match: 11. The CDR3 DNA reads TGTGCCAGCAGCGCCCGACAGGGGGCGCTCTGGGAGCAGTTCTTC. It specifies CASSARQGALWEQFF.

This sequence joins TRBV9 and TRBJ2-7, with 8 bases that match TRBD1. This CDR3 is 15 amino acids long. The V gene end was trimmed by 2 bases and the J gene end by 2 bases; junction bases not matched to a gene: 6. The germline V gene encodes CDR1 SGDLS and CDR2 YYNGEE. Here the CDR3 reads CASSVGSTGAYEQYF. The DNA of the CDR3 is TGTGCCAGCAGCGTCGGTTCGACAGGGGCCTACGAGCAGTACTTC.

As DNA, the CDR3 is TGTGCCAGCAGGGGGGGAGAAGGGTTAGGGAATCAGCCCCAGCATTTT. The encoded protein is CASRGGEGLGNQPQHF. The rearrangement joins TRBV2 to TRBJ1-5; weak D call: TRBD1 (5 bases). CDR1 is SNHLY, CDR2 FYNNEI, per germline. The CDR3 is 16 residues long. V lost 6 bases and J lost 4, with 19 bases in between.

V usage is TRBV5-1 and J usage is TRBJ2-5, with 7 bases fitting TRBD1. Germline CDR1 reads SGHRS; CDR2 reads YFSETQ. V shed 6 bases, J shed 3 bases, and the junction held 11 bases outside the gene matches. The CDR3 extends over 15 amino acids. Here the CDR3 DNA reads TGCGCCAGCACCCTCCAACCCGACAGGGAAGAGACCCAGTACTTC. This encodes CASTLQPDREETQYF. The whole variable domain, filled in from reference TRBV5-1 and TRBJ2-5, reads KAGVTQTPRYLIKTRGQQVTLSCSPISGHRSVSWYQQTPGQGLQFLFEYFSETQRNKGNFPGRFSGRQFSNSRSEMNVSTLELGDSALYLCASTLQPDREETQYFGPGTRLLVL.

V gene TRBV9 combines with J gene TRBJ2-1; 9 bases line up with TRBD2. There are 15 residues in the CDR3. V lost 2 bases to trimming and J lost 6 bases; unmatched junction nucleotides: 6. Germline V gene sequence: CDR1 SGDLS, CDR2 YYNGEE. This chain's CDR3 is CASSVSGRFGNEQFF. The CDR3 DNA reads TGTGCCAGCAGCGTCAGCGGGAGGTTTGGCAATGAGCAGTTCTTC.